This T cell receptor (beta chain) was recorded in a study of siplizumab effects on memory and regulatory T cells. Clones were read by immunoSEQ multiplex PCR, and TCRdb kept only the in-frame ones, dropping some. The sample yields some 97,000 clones, roughly 92% seen once. The V gene's germline CDR1 is LNHNV and CDR2 YYDKDF (reference sequence). The CDR3 loop spans 15 amino acids. The J segment lost 8 bases and the V segment lost 2 bases, leaving 7 bases of the junction unmatched. The TCR was taken from a human donor in good health. The material sequenced was Tregs sorted from blood. The J gene is TRBJ1-4, the V gene TRBV15; 8 bases agree with TRBD1. The CDR3, as DNA: TGTGCCACCAGCAGAACCTTGACAGGGGACGAAAAACTGTTTTTT. Translation: CATSRTLTGDEKLFF.